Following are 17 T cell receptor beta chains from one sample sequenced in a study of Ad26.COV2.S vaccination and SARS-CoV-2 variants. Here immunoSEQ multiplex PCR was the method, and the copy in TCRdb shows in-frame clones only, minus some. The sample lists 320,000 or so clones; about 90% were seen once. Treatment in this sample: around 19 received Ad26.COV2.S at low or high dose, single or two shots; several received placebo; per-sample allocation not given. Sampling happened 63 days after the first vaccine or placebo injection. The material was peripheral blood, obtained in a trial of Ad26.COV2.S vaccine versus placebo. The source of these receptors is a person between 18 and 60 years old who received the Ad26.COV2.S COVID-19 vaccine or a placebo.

The CDR3 reads CASKDRVSYEQYV. The CDR3 region has the DNA TGTGCCAGCAAGGACAGGGTCTCCTACGAGCAGTACGTC. The chain couples TRBV11-3 to TRBJ2-7; 8 nucleotides agree with TRBD1. Germline V gene sequence: CDR1 SGHNT, CDR2 YENEEA. The CDR3 runs to 13 residues. V dropped 7 bases and J dropped 0; count of bases not matched to a gene: 2.

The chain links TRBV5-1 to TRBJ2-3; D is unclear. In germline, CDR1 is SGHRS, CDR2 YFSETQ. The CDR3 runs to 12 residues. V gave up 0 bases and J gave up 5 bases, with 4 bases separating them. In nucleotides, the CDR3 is TGCGCCAGCAGCTTGGTTGTAGATACGCAGTATTTT. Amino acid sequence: CASSLVVDTQYF.

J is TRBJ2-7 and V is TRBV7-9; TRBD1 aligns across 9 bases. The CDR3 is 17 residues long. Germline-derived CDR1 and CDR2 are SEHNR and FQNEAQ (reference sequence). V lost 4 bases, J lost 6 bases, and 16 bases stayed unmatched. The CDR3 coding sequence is TGTGCCAGCAGCTCCTACCCCACTCCGGGACAGGGCTTCGAGCAGTACTTC. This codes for CASSSYPTPGQGFEQYF.

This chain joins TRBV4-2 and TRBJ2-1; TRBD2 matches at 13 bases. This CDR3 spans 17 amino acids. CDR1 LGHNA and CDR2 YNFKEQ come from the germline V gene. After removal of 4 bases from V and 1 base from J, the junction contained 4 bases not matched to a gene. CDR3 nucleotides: TGTGCCAGCAGCCGCCAGGGACTAGCGGGATCCTACAATGAGCAGTTCTTC. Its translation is CASSRQGLAGSYNEQFF.

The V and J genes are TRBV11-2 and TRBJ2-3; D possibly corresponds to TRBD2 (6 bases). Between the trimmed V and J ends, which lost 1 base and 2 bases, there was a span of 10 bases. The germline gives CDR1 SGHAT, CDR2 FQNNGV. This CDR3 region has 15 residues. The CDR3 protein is CASSLARGTTDTQYF. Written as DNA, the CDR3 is TGTGCCAGCAGCTTAGCCCGGGGGACCACAGATACGCAGTATTTT.

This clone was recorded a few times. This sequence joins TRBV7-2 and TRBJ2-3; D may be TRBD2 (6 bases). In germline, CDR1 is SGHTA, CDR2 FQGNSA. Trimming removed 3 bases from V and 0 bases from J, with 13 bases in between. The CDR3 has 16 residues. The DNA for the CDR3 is TGTGCCAGCAGCTTGACTAGAACCCATAGCACAGATACGCAGTATTTT. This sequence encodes CASSLTRTHSTDTQYF.

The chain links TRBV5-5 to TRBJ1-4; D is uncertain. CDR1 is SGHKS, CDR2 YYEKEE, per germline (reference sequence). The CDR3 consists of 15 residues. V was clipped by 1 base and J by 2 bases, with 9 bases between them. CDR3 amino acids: CASSLSPGTNEKLFF. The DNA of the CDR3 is TGTGCCAGCAGCTTGTCCCCGGGGACTAATGAAAAACTGTTTTTT.

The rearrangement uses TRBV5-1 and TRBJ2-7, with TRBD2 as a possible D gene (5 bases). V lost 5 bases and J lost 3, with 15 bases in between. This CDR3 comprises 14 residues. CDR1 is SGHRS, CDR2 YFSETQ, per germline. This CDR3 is CASRRTLGDYEQYF. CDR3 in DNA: TGCGCCAGCAGAAGGACTCTCGGGGACTACGAGCAGTACTTC.

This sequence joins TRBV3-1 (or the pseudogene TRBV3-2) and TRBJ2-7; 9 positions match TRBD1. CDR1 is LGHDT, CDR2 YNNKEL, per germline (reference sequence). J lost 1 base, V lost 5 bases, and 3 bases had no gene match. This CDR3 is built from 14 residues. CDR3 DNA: TGTGCCAGCAGCTCGGGACAGGGATCCTACGAGCAGTACTTC. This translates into CASSSGQGSYEQYF.

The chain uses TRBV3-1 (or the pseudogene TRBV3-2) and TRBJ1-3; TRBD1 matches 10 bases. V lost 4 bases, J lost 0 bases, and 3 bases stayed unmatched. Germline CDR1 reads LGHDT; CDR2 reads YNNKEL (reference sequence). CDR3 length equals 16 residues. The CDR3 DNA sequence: TGTGCCAGCAGCCTATGGGACAGGGGCTCTGGAAACACCATATATTTT. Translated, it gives CASSLWDRGSGNTIYF.

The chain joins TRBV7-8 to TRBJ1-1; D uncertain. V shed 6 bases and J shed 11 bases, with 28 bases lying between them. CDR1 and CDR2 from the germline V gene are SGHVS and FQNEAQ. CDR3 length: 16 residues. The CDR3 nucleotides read TGTGCCAGCAGAAACCTAGCGCAGGTCGGGGATGCGTTGGCTTTCTTT. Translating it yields CASRNLAQVGDALAFF.

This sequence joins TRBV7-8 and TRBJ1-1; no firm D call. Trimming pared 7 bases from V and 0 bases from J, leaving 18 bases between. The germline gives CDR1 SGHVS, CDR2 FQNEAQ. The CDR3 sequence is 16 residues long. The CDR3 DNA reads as TGTGCCAGCACCCGCAGTTTTCCCACCATGAACACTGAAGCTTTCTTT. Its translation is CASTRSFPTMNTEAFF.

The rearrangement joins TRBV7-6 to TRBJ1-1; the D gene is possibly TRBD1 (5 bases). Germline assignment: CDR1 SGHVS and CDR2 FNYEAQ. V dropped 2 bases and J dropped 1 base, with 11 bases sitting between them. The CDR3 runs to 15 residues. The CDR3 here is CASSLTGAQNTEAFF. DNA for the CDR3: TGTGCCAGCAGCTTAACTGGGGCACAGAACACTGAAGCTTTCTTT.

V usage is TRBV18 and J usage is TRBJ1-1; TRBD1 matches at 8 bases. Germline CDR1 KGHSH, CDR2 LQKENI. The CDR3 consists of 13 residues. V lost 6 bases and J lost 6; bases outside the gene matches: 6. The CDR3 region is CASSHLQGAEAFF. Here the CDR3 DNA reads TGTGCCAGCTCCCACCTACAGGGGGCTGAAGCTTTCTTT.

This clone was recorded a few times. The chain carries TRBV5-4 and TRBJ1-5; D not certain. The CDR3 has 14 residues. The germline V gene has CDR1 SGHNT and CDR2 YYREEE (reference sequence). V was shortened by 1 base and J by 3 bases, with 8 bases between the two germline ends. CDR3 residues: CASSLKGYNQPQHF. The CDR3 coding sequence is TGTGCCAGCAGCTTGAAAGGATACAATCAGCCCCAGCATTTT.

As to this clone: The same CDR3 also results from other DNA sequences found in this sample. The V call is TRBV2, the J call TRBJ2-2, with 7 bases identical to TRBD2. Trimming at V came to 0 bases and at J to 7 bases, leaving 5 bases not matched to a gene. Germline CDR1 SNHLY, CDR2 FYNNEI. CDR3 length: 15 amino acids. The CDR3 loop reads CASSEASGGLGELFF. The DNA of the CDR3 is TGTGCCAGCAGTGAAGCTTCGGGGGGTCTCGGGGAGCTGTTTTTT.

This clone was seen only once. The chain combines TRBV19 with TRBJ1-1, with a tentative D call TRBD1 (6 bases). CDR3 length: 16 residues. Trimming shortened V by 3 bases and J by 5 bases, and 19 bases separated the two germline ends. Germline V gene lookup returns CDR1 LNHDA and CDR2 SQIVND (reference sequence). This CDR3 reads CASSILGQGRDTEAFF. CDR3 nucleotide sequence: TGTGCCAGTAGTATCCTCGGGCAGGGGCGAGATACTGAAGCTTTCTTT.